This T cell receptor (beta chain) was sequenced during a study of Ad26.COV2.S vaccination and SARS-CoV-2 variants. There are 14 residues in the CDR3. The V gene lost 3 bases and the J gene lost 3 bases, with 11 bases spanning the gap. Germline V gene data show CDR1 as LNHDA and CDR2 as SQIVND (reference sequence). Generated by immunoSEQ multiplex PCR, the TCRdb table keeps only in-frame clones and is missing some. Counted here are a few hundred thousand clones, roughly 90% occurring once; the ten biggest clones make up around 1.7%. Treatment noted: approximately 18 received Ad26.COV2.S at low or high dose, single or two shots; 5 received placebo; per-sample allocation not given. Following the first vaccine or placebo injection, samples were taken on day 63.

The receptor was derived from a person aged 18-65 years who received the Ad26.COV2.S COVID-19 vaccine or a placebo. The rearrangement joins TRBV19 to TRBJ1-2; D is perhaps TRBD1 (5 bases). Sequenced here: peripheral blood, sampled in a trial of Ad26.COV2.S vaccine versus placebo. CDR3 nucleotides: TGTGCCAGTAGTATTGGATGGGGGGACTATGGCTACACCTTC. This translates into CASSIGWGDYGYTF.